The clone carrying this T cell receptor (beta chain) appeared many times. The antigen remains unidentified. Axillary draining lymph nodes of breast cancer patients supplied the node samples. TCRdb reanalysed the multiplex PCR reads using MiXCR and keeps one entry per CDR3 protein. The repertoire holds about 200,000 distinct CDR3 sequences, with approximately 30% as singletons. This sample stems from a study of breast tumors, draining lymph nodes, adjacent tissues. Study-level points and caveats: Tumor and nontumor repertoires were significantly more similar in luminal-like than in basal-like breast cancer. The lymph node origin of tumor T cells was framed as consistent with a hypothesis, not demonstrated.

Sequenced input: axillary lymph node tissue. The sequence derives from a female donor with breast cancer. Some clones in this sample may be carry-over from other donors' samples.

CDR3 in DNA: TGTGCCAGCAGCCTTCTCGACAGTTTAGCAGATACGCAGTATTTT. Translating it yields CASSLLDSLADTQYF. The chain recombines TRBV9 with TRBJ2-3; D is possibly TRBD1 (5 bases). Trimming left V 4 bases short and J 4 bases short, with 16 bases between. The CDR3 length is 15 residues. Per germline, CDR1 SGDLS and CDR2 YYNGEE.